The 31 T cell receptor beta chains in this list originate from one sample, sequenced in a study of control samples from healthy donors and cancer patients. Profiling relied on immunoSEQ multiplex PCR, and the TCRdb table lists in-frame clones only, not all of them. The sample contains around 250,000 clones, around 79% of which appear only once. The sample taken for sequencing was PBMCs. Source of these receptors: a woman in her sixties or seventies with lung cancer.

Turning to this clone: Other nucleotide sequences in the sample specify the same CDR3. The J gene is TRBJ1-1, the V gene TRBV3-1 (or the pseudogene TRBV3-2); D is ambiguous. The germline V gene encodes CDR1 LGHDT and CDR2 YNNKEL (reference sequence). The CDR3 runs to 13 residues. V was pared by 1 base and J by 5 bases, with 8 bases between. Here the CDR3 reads CASSQVGGTEAFF. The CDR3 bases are TGTGCCAGCAGCCAAGTGGGTGGTACTGAAGCTTTCTTT.

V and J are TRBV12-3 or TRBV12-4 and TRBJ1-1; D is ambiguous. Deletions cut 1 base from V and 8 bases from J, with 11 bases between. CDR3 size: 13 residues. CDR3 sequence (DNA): TGTGCCAGCAGTTTAGGAATTGCAGCAGAAGCTTTCTTT. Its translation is CASSLGIAAEAFF.

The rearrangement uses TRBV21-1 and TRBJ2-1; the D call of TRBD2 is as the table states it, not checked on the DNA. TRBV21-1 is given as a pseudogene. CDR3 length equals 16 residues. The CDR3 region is CASPRVLSGNMNEQFF. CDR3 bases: TGTGCCAGCCCCCGTGTCTTAAGCGGGAATATGAATGAGCAGTTCTTC.

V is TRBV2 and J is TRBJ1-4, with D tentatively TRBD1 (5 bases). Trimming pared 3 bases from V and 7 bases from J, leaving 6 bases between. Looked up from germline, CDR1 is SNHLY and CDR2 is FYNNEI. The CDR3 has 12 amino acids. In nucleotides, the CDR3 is TGTGCCAGCAGTGACAGGGCTGAAAAACTGTTTTTT. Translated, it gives CASSDRAEKLFF.

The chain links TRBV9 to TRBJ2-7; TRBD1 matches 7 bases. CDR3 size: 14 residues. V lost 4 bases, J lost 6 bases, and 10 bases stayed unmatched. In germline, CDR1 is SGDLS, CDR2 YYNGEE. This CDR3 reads CASSPGQIDREQYF. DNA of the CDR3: TGTGCCAGCAGCCCGGGACAGATTGACCGCGAGCAGTACTTC.

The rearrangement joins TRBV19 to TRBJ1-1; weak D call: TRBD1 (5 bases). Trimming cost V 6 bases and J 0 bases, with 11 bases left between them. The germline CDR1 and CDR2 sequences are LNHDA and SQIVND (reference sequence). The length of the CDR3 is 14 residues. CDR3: CASRSAGVNTEAFF. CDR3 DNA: TGTGCCAGTAGATCCGCGGGGGTGAACACTGAAGCTTTCTTT.

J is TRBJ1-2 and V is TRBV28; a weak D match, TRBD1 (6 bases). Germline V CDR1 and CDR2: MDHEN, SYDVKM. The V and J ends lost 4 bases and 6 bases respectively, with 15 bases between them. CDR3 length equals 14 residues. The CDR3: CASSSNLGQDGYTF. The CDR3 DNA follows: TGTGCCAGCAGTTCCAACTTGGGACAAGATGGCTACACCTTC.

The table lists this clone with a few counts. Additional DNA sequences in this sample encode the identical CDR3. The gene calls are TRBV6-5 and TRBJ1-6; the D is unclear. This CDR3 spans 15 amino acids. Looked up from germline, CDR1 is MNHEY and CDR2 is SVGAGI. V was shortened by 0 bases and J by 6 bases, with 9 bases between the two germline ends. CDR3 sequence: CASSYSRGVNSPLHF. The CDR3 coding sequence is TGTGCCAGCAGTTACTCGCGGGGTGTTAATTCACCCCTCCACTTT.

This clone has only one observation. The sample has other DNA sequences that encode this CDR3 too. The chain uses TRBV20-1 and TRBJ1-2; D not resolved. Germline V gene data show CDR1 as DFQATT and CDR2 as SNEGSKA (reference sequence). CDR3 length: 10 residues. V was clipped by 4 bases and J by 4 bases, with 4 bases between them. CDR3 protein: CSANSYGYTF. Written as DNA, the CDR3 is TGCAGTGCTAATAGCTATGGCTACACCTTC.

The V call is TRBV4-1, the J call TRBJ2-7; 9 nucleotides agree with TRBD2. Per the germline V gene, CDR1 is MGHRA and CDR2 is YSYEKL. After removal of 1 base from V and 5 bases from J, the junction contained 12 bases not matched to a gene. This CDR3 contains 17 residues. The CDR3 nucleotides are TGCGCCAGCAGCCAAGCGCCCAGCGGGAGGCCCCCCCACGAGCAGTACTTC. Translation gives CASSQAPSGRPPHEQYF.

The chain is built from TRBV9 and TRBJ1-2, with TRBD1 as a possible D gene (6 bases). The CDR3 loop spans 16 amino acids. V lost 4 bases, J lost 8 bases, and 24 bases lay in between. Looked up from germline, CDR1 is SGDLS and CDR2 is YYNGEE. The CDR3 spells CASSPSWGLGASGYTF. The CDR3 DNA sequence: TGTGCCAGCAGCCCCTCCTGGGGTCTGGGGGCTTCGGGCTACACCTTC.

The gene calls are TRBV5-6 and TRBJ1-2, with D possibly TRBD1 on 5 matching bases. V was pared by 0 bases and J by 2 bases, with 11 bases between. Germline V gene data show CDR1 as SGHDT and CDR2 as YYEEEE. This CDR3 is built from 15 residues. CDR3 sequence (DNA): TGTGCCAGCAGCTTGGCCCCCCGGGGGAACTATGGCTACACCTTC. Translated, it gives CASSLAPRGNYGYTF. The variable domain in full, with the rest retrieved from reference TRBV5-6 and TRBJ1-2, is DAGVTQSPTHLIKTRGQQVTLRCSPKSGHDTVSWYQQALGQGPQFIFQYYEEEERQRGNFPDRFSGHQFPNYSSELNVNALLLGDSALYLCASSLAPRGNYGYTFGSGTRLTVV.

For the CDR3, the DNA is TGTGCCAGCCACAACACCGGGACAGGGGGCGACGGCTACACCTTC. Translated, it gives CASHNTGTGGDGYTF. The chain joins TRBV25-1 to TRBJ1-2, with 12 nucleotides matching TRBD1. V was clipped by 8 bases and J by 8 bases; unmatched bases: 12. CDR3 size: 15 residues. Germline-derived CDR1 and CDR2 are MGHDK and SYGVNS.

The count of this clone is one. The CDR3 coding sequence is TGTGCCAGCTCCCCGAGACAGAACTGGGACACTGAAGCTTTCTTT. It specifies CASSPRQNWDTEAFF. The chain joins TRBV18 to TRBJ1-1; maybe TRBD1 (5 bases). Trimming stripped 6 bases from V and 3 bases from J, with 17 bases between. CDR1 is KGHSH, CDR2 LQKENI, per germline. The CDR3 is made up of 15 amino acids.

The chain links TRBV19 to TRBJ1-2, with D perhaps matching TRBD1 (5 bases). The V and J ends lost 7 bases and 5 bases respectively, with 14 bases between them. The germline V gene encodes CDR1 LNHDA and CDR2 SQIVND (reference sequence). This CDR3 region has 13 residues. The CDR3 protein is CASNDRTPYGYTF. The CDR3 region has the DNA TGTGCCAGTAATGACAGAACACCTTATGGCTACACCTTC.

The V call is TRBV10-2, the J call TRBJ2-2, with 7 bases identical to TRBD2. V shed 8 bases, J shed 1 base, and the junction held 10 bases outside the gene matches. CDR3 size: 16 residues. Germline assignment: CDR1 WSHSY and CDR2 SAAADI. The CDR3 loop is CASGLPGRGNTGELFF. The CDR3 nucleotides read TGCGCCAGCGGGCTGCCAGGGAGGGGGAACACCGGGGAGCTGTTTTTT.

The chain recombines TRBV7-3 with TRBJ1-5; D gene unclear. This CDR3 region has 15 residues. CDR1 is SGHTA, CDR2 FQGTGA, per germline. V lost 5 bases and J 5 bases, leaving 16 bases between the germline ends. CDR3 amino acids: CASSPGGGIHQPQHF. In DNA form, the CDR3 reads TGTGCCAGCAGCCCCGGTGGAGGGATCCATCAGCCCCAGCATTTT. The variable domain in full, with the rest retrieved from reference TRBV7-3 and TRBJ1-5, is GAGVSQTPSNKVTEKGKYVELRCDPISGHTALYWYRQSLGQGPEFLIYFQGTGAADDSGLPNDRFFAVRPEGSVSTLKIQRTERGDSAVYLCASSPGGGIHQPQHFGDGTRLSIL.

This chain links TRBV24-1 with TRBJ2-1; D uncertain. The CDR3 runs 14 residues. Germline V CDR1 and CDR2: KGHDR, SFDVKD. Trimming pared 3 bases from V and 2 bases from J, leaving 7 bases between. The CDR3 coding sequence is TGTGCCACCAGTGATGACTCCCCCTACAATGAGCAGTTCTTC. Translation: CATSDDSPYNEQFF.

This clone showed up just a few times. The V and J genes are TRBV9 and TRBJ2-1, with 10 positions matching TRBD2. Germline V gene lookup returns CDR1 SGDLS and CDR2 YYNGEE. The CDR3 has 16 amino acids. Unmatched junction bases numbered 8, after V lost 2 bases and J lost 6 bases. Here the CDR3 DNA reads TGTGCCAGCAGCGTGAGGACTAGCGGTACCACCAATGAGCAGTTCTTC. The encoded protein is CASSVRTSGTTNEQFF.

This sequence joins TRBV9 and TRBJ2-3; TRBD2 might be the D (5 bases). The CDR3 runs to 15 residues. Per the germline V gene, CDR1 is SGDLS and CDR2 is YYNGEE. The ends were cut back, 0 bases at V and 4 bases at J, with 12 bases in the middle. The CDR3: CASSVAGISADTQYF. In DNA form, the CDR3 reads TGTGCCAGCAGCGTAGCGGGGATCTCCGCAGATACGCAGTATTTT.

The CDR3 DNA is TGTGCCATCAGTGACCCTGGGACAGGCGATCAGCCCCAGCATTTT. Its translation is CAISDPGTGDQPQHF. The gene calls are TRBV10-3 and TRBJ1-5; 8 bases line up with TRBD1. The CDR3 runs to 15 residues. CDR1 is ENHRY and CDR2 is SYGVKD in the germline V gene. V trimming: 3 bases; J trimming: 5 bases; junction bases outside the gene matches: 6.

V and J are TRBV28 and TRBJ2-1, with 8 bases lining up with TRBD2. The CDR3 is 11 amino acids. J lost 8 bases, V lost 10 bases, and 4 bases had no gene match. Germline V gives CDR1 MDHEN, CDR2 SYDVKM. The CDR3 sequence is CATGGEHEQFF. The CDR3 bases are TGTGCCACCGGGGGGGAACATGAGCAGTTCTTC.

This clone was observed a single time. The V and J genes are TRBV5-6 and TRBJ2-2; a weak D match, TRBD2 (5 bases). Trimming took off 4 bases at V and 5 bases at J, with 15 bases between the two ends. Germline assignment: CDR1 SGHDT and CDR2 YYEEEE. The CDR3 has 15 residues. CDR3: CASSPPGVGTGELFF. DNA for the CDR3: TGTGCCAGCAGCCCGCCCGGGGTGGGGACCGGGGAGCTGTTTTTT.

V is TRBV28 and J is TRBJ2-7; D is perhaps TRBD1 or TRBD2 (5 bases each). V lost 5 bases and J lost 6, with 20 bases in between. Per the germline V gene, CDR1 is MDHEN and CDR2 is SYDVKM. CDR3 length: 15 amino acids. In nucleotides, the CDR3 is TGTGCCAGCAGTCCCCTGGGGGACCGGGCAAGCGAGCAGTACTTC. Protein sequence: CASSPLGDRASEQYF.

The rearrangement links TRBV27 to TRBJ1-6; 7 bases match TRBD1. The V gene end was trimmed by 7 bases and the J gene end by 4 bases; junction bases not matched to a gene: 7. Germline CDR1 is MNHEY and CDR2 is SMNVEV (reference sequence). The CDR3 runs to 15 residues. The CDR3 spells CASNTDRAYNSPLHF. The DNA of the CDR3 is TGTGCCAGCAATACCGACAGGGCGTATAATTCACCCCTCCACTTT.

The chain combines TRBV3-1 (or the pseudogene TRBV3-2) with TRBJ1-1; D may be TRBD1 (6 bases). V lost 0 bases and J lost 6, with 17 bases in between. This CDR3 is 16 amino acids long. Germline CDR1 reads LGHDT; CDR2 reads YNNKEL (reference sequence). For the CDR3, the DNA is TGTGCCAGCAGCCAAGAGGCGGGGGGCGCGGATTCTGAAGCTTTCTTT. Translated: CASSQEAGGADSEAFF.

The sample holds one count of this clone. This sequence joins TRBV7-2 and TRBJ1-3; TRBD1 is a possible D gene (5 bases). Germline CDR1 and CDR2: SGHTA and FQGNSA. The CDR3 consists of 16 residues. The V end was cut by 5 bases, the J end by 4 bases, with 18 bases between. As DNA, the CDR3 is TGTGCCAGCAGCGTCCTTTTGGGGACGGACGGAAACACCATATATTTT. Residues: CASSVLLGTDGNTIYF.

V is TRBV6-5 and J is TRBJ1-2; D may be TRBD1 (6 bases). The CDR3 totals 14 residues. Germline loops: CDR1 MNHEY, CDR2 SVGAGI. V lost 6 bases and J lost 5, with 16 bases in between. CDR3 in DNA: TGTGCCAGCAGGAAGGGGGGCGCAGGGTATGGCTACACCTTC. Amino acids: CASRKGGAGYGYTF.

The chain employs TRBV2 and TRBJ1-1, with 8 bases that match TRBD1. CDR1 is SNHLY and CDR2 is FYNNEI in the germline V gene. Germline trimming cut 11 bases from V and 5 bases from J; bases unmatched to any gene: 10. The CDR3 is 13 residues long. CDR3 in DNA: TGTGCCTCATCGACAGGGGCGGGGACTGAAGCTTTCTTT. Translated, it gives CASSTGAGTEAFF. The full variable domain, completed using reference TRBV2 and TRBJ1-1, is EPEVTQTPSHQVTQMGQEVILRCVPISNHLYFYWYRQILGQKVEFLVSFYNNEISEKSEIFDDQFSVERPDGSNFTLKIRSTKLEDSAMYFCASSTGAGTEAFFGQGTRLTVV.

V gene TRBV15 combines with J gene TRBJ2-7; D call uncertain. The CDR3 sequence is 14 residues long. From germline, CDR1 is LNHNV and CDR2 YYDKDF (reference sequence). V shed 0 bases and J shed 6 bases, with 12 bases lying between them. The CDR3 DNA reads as TGTGCCACCAGCAGAGATGTACTCGCGACCGAGCAGTACTTC. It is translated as CATSRDVLATEQYF.

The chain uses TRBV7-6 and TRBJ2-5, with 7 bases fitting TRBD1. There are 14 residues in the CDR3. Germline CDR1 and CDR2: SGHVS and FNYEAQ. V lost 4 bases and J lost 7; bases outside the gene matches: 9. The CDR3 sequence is CASSSRGTEGTQYF. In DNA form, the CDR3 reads TGTGCCAGCAGCTCCAGAGGGACAGAGGGGACCCAGTACTTC.